A single T cell receptor (beta chain) is shown here with its context. This CDR3 has 13 amino acids. V was trimmed by 3 bases and J by 5 bases, leaving 8 bases between them. Germline CDR1 and CDR2: SGHTA and FQGNSA. Study processing details: Reference gene primer amplification in the assay estimated nucleated cell counts. The data were produced by immunoSEQ multiplex PCR, yet TCRdb's version contains in-frame clones alone and is incomplete. That table is the source of V, J and clone size, and D and trimming were worked out from the DNA. The sample shows under 80,000 clones, approximately 83% of them seen only once. These data come from a study of blood T cell repertoires in COVID-19. For the study at large: Donors in the United States, Italy and Spain gave samples during acute or convalescent COVID-19. T cells, B-cell-depleted T cells, or PBMCs provided the cDNA or gDNA that served as material.

The sample comprised peripheral blood. The chain employs TRBV7-2 and TRBJ1-5; no firm D call. The TCR sequence derives from a human donor in a cohort sampled during active COVID-19. CDR3 DNA: TGTGCCAGCAGCTTGGGAGGGTATCAGCCCCAGCATTTT. Translated: CASSLGGYQPQHF.